One TCR beta chain is described in this entry. Amplification of TCR beta CDR3 regions used RNA as the template. HTBI primers were employed in a first-round RT-PCR of the TCR CDR3. MiXCR, run by TCRdb on the multiplex PCR reads, gives a single entry per CDR3 protein. The repertoire holds some 600,000 distinct CDR3 sequences, with about 15% as singletons. This sample was taken from a study of T cells in Graves' hyperthyroidism and ophthalmopathy. V shed 6 bases and J shed 3 bases, with 16 bases lying between them. CDR1 is MNHNS and CDR2 is SASEGT in the germline V gene. This CDR3 is built from 15 residues.

The sequence was collected from a young woman with Graves' hyperthyroidism that later progressed to Graves' ophthalmopathy. V and J are TRBV6-1 and TRBJ2-3, with D tentatively TRBD1 or TRBD2 (5 bases each). The material sequenced was blood. The CDR3 is CASSAYRTETDTQYF. CDR3 DNA sequence: TGTGCCAGCAGCGCTTACAGGACTGAAACAGATACGCAGTATTTT.